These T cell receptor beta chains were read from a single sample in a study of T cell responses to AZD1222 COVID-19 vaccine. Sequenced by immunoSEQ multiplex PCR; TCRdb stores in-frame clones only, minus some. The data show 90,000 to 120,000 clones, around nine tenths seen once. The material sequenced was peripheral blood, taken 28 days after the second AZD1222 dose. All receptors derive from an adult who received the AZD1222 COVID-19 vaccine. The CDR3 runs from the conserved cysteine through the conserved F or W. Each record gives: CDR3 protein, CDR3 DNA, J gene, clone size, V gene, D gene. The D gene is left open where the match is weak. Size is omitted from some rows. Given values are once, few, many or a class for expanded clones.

CDR3aa: CASSFGQIGTEAFF
CDR3nt: TGTGCCAGCAGCTTCGGACAAATAGGAACTGAAGCTTTCTTT
j_gene: TRBJ1-1
abundance: NA
v_gene: TRBV5-5
d_gene: NA

CDR3aa: CASSLVVVVAYNEQFF
CDR3nt: TGTGCCAGCAGCTTGGTGGTGGTCGTGGCTTACAATGAGCAGTTCTTC
j_gene: TRBJ2-1
abundance: NA
v_gene: TRBV5-8
d_gene: NA

CDR3aa: CASSFQETQYF
CDR3nt: TGTGCCAGCAGCTTCCAAGAGACCCAGTACTTC
j_gene: TRBJ2-5
abundance: once
v_gene: TRBV7-2
d_gene: NA

CDR3aa: CASSPPTRVNTEAFF
CDR3nt: TGTGCCAGCAGCCCACCTACACGGGTGAACACTGAAGCTTTCTTT
j_gene: TRBJ1-1
abundance: NA
v_gene: TRBV3-1/TRBV3-2
d_gene: NA

CDR3aa: CASSLEGNTEAFF
CDR3nt: TGTGCCAGCAGCTTAGAGGGGAACACTGAAGCTTTCTTT
j_gene: TRBJ1-1
abundance: NA
v_gene: TRBV11-2
d_gene: NA

CDR3aa: CASSYKGADTEAFF
CDR3nt: TGTGCCAGCAGTTACAAGGGGGCGGATACTGAAGCTTTCTTT
j_gene: TRBJ1-1
abundance: few
v_gene: TRBV6-2/TRBV6-3
d_gene: TRBD1

CDR3aa: CASSQVVRRGYTGELFF
CDR3nt: TGTGCCAGCAGCCAAGTGGTGCGCCGGGGTTACACCGGGGAGCTGTTTTTT
j_gene: TRBJ2-2
abundance: NA
v_gene: TRBV14
d_gene: NA

CDR3aa: CASSSPFTNTEAFF
CDR3nt: TGTGCCAGCAGTTCCCCCTTCACGAACACTGAAGCTTTCTTT
j_gene: TRBJ1-1
abundance: NA
v_gene: TRBV27
d_gene: NA

CDR3aa: CASSNDRRGGSNQPQHF
CDR3nt: TGTGCCAGCAGTAACGACAGGAGAGGTGGAAGCAATCAGCCCCAGCATTTT
j_gene: TRBJ1-5
abundance: NA
v_gene: TRBV28
d_gene: NA

CDR3aa: CASSYAELQGIGGYTF
CDR3nt: TGTGCCAGCAGTTACGCCGAACTACAGGGGATCGGTGGCTACACCTTC
j_gene: TRBJ1-2
abundance: NA
v_gene: TRBV6-5
d_gene: TRBD1

CDR3aa: CASSDGQDLSNQPQHF
CDR3nt: TGTGCCAGCAGCGACGGACAGGATCTTAGCAATCAGCCCCAGCATTTT
j_gene: TRBJ1-5
abundance: few
v_gene: TRBV21-1
d_gene: NA

CDR3aa: CASSLVVVGSTGELFF
CDR3nt: TGTGCCAGCAGCTTAGTGGTAGTGGGAAGCACCGGGGAGCTGTTTTTT
j_gene: TRBJ2-2
abundance: NA
v_gene: TRBV7-6
d_gene: NA

CDR3aa: CASTPDRPGSYGYTF
CDR3nt: TGTGCCAGCACCCCCGATCGTCCAGGATCCTATGGCTACACCTTC
j_gene: TRBJ1-2
abundance: NA
v_gene: TRBV2
d_gene: NA

CDR3aa: CASSGQGVNQPQHF
CDR3nt: TGTGCCAGCAGCGGACAGGGGGTGAATCAGCCCCAGCATTTT
j_gene: TRBJ1-5
abundance: few
v_gene: TRBV2
d_gene: TRBD1

CDR3aa: CSGSGSYEQYF
CDR3nt: TGCAGTGGAAGCGGGAGTTACGAGCAGTACTTC
j_gene: TRBJ2-7
abundance: NA
v_gene: TRBV20-1
d_gene: TRBD2

CDR3aa: CASSQATSVYNEQFF
CDR3nt: TGCGCCAGCAGCCAAGCGACTAGCGTCTACAATGAGCAGTTCTTC
j_gene: TRBJ2-1
abundance: NA
v_gene: TRBV4-1
d_gene: TRBD2

CDR3aa: CASSTDTQYF
CDR3nt: TGTGCCAGCAGCACAGATACGCAGTATTTT
j_gene: TRBJ2-3
abundance: NA
v_gene: TRBV12-3/TRBV12-4
d_gene: NA

CDR3aa: CASGSSAGELFF
CDR3nt: TGTGCCAGCGGCTCGTCGGCCGGGGAGCTGTTTTTT
j_gene: TRBJ2-2
abundance: NA
v_gene: TRBV7-8
d_gene: NA

CDR3aa: CASSDRQPLNEKLFF
CDR3nt: TGTGCCAGCAGTGACAGACAGCCACTAAATGAAAAACTGTTTTTT
j_gene: TRBJ1-4
abundance: NA
v_gene: TRBV6-6
d_gene: NA

CDR3aa: CASSPSRGDEETQYF
CDR3nt: TGTGCTAGCAGCCCATCCCGGGGAGATGAGGAGACCCAGTACTTC
j_gene: TRBJ2-5
abundance: NA
v_gene: TRBV7-7
d_gene: NA

CDR3aa: CASNSVQGVHNEQFF
CDR3nt: TGTGCCAGCAATTCGGTACAGGGGGTCCACAATGAGCAGTTCTTC
j_gene: TRBJ2-1
abundance: NA
v_gene: TRBV27
d_gene: TRBD1

CDR3aa: CAISESREYEQYF
CDR3nt: TGTGCCATCAGTGAGTCGCGGGAGTACGAGCAGTACTTC
j_gene: TRBJ2-7
abundance: NA
v_gene: TRBV10-3
d_gene: TRBD2

CDR3aa: CASSVDGQLNQPQHF
CDR3nt: TGTGCCAGCAGCGTAGACGGACAGCTCAATCAGCCCCAGCATTTT
j_gene: TRBJ1-5
abundance: NA
v_gene: TRBV21-1
d_gene: NA

CDR3aa: CASSPRLSGGADTQYF
CDR3nt: TGTGCCAGCAGCCCGCGTCTAAGCGGGGGGGCAGATACGCAGTATTTT
j_gene: TRBJ2-3
abundance: NA
v_gene: TRBV14
d_gene: TRBD2

CDR3aa: CASSQRDEQFF
CDR3nt: TGTGCCAGCAGCCAAAGGGATGAGCAGTTCTTC
j_gene: TRBJ2-1
abundance: NA
v_gene: TRBV3-1/TRBV3-2
d_gene: NA

CDR3aa: CASSGAKHRDRENYGYTF
CDR3nt: TGTGCCAGCAGCGGAGCGAAACACCGGGACAGGGAGAACTATGGCTACACCTTC
j_gene: TRBJ1-2
abundance: NA
v_gene: TRBV2
d_gene: TRBD1